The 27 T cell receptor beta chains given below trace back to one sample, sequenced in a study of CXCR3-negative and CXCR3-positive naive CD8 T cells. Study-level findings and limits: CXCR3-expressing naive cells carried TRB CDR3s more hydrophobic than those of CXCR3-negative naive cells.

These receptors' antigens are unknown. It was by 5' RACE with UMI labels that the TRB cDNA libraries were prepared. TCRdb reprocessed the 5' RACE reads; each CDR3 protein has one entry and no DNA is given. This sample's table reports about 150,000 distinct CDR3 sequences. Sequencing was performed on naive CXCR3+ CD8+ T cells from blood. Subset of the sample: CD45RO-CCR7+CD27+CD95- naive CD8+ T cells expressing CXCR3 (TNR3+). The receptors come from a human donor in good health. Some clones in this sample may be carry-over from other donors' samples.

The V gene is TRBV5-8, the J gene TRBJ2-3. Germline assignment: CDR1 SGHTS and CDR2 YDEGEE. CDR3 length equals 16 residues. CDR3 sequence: CASSSPVYTSGDTQYF.

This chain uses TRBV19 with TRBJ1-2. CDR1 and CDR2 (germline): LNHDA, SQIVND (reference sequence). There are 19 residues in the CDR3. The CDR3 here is CASSMGDFLTDPSNYGYTF. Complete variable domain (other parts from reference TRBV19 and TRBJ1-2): DGGITQSPKYLFRKEGQNVTLSCEQNLNHDAMYWYRQDPGQGLRLIYYSQIVNDFQKGDIAEGYSVSREKKESFPLTVTSAQKNPTAFYLCASSMGDFLTDPSNYGYTFGSGTRLTVV.

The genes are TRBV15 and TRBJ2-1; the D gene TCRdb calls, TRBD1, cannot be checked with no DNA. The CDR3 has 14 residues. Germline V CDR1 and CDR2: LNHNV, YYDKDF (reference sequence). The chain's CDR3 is CATSRVRDYNEQFF.

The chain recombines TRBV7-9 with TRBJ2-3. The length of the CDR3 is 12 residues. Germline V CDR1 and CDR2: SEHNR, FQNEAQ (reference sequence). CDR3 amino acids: CASSFGADTQYF.

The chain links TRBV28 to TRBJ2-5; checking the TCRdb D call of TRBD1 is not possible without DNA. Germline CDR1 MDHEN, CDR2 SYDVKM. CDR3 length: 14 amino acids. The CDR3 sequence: CASKLQGFFETQYF.

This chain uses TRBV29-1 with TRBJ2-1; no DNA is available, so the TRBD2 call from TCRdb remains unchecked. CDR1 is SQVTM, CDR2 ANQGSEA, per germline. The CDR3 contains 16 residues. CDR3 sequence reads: CSVESSASGSPNEQFF.

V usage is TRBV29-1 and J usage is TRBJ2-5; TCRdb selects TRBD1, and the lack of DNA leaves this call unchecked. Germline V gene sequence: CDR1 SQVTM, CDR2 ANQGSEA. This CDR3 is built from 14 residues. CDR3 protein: CSVGRTDHQETQYF.

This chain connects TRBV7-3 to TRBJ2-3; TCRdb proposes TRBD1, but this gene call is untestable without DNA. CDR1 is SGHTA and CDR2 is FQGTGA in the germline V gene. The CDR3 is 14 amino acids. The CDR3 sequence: CASSAGQGLDTQYF.

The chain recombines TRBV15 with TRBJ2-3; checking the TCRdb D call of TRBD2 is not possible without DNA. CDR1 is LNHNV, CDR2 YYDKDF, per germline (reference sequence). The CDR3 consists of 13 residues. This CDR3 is CATREVGTDTQYF.

CDR3 sequence reads: CASSQSPRGRRNTEAFF. The V gene is TRBV23-1, the J gene TRBJ1-1; TCRdb's assignment of TRBD1 cannot be checked, as there is no DNA. TRBV23-1 is given ORF status, its function remaining uncertain. CDR3 size: 17 residues.

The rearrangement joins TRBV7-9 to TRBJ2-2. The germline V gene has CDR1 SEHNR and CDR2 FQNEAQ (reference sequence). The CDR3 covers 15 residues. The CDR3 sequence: CASSLVAINTGELFF.

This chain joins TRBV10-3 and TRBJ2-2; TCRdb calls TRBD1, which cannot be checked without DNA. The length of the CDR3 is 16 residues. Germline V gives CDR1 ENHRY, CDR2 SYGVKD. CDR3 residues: CAISDPGTQNTGELFF.

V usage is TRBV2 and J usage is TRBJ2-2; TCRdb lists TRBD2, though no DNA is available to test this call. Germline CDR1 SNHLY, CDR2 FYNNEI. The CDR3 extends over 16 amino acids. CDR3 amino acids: CASSVPTSGHAGELFF.

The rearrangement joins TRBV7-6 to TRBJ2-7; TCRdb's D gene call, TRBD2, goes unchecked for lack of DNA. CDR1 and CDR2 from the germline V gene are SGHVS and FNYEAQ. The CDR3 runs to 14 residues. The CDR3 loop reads CASSPRDSHSEQYF.

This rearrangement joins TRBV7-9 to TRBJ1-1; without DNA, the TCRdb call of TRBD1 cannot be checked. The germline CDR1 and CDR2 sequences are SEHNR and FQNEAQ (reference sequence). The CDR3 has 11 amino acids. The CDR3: CASTSGQEAFF.

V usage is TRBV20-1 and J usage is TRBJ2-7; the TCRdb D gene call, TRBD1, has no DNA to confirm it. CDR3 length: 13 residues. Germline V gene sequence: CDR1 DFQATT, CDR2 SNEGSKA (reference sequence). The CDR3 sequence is CSARGTVDYEQYF.

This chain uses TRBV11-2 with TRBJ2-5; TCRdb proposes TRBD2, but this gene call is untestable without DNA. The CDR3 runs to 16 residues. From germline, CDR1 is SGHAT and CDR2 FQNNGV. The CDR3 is CASSPLDVAGEETQYF.

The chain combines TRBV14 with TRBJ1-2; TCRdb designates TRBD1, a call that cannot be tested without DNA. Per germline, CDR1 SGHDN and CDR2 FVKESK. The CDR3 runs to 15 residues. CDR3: CASRPTGGSWYGYTF.

CDR3 sequence reads: CASSVRESQETQYF. The chain carries TRBV7-7 and TRBJ2-5; checking the TCRdb D call of TRBD2 is not possible without DNA. Germline loops: CDR1 SSHAT, CDR2 FNYEAQ (reference sequence). The CDR3 runs to 14 residues.

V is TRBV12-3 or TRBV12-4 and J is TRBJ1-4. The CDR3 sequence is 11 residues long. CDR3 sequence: CASSPRSRLFF.

CDR3 sequence reads: CASSILSGSNYNEQFF. The V call is TRBV5-1, the J call TRBJ2-1; TCRdb outputs TRBD1, but without DNA this stays unchecked. Germline V gene lookup returns CDR1 SGHRS and CDR2 YFSETQ. The CDR3 contains 16 residues.

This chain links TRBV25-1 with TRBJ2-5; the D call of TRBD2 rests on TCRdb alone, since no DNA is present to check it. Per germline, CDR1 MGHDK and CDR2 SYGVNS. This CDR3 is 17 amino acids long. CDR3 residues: CASSEFGSGTPQETQYF.

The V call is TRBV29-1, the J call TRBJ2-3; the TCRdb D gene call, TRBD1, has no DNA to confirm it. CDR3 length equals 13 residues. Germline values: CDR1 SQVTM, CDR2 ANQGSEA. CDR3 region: CSVVWGNTDTQYF.

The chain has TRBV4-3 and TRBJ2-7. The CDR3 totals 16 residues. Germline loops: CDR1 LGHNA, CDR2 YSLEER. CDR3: CASSQATADSSYEQYF.

CDR3 in amino acids: CSGGPRGVGNEQFF. The chain has TRBV29-1 and TRBJ2-1; TCRdb calls TRBD1, which cannot be checked without DNA. CDR1 and CDR2 (germline): SQVTM, ANQGSEA. This CDR3 has 14 amino acids.

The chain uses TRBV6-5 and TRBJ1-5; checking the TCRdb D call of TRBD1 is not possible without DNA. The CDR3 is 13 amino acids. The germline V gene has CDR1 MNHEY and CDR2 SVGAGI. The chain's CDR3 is CASSGTGYQPQHF.

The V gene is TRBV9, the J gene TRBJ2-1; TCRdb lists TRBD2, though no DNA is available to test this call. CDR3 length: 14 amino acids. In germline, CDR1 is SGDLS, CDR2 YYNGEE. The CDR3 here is CASSVVVSGNEQFF.